This T cell receptor (beta chain) was observed in a study of OX40 agonist ivuxolimab in advanced cancers. The wider study: Dosing consisted of intravenous ivuxolimab at 0.01 to 10 mg/kg every 2 weeks. Roughly two fifths of patients had received prior checkpoint inhibitor therapy.

Notes on the study in general: Expanded clones were, on average, more numerous in CD8+ T cells than in CD4+.

Method: immunoSEQ multiplex PCR; TCRdb's copy keeps in-frame clones and lacks some. The table shows around 5,000 clones, with about 70% occurring only once. In this sample, this clone turned up once. Its cognate antigen is unknown. V shed 5 bases, J shed 3 bases, and the junction held 15 bases outside the gene matches. From germline, CDR1 is SGHAT and CDR2 FQNNGV. This CDR3 has 18 residues. This receptor was taken from an adult with an advanced solid tumor such as melanoma, head and neck, liver or kidney cancer. Sequencing was performed on CD4+ or CD8+ T cells sorted from blood, taken in a trial of the OX40 agonist ivuxolimab. The J gene is TRBJ2-7, the V gene TRBV11-2; 11 nucleotides agree with TRBD2. The CDR3 loop is CASSQGLAGSTGVYEQYF. The CDR3 DNA sequence: TGTGCCAGCAGCCAAGGACTAGCGGGTTCTACGGGGGTCTACGAGCAGTACTTC.